This T cell receptor beta chain was sequenced in a study of blood T cell repertoires in COVID-19. Study-wide background: T cells, B-cell-depleted T cells, or PBMCs supplied cDNA or gDNA.

The germline CDR1 and CDR2 sequences are KGHSH and LQKENI. V lost 4 bases, J lost 6 bases, and 13 bases lay in between. This CDR3 is 14 amino acids long. As handled by the study authors: Estimates of nucleated cell counts were drawn from the amplification of reference gene primers. Some clones are missing from TCRdb's copy, which holds only in-frame ones; the method was immunoSEQ multiplex PCR. The DNA gave D and trimming, while V, J and clone size come from that table. The sample yields 130,000 to 150,000 clones, less than 85% seen once. This clonotype was sampled from a human donor in a cohort sampled during active COVID-19. V gene TRBV18 combines with J gene TRBJ2-1; D is perhaps TRBD1 (6 bases). Sequencing was carried out using peripheral blood. CDR3: CASSQGVEGNEQFF. CDR3 DNA: TGTGCCAGCTCACAGGGGGTCGAGGGCAATGAGCAGTTCTTC.